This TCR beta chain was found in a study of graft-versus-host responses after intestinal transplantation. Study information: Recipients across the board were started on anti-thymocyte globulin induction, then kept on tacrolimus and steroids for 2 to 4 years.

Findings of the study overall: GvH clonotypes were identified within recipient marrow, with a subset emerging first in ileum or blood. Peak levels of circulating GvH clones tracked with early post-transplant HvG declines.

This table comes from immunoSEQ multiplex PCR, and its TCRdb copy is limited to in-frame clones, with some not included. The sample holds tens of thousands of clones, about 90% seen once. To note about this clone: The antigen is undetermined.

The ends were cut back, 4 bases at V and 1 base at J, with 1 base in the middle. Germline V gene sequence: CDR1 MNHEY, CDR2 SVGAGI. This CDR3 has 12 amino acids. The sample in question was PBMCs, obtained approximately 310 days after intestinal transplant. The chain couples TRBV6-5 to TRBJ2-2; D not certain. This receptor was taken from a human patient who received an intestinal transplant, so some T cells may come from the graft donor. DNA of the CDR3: TGTGCCAGCAGTTTGAACACCGGGGAGCTGTTTTTT. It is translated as CASSLNTGELFF.